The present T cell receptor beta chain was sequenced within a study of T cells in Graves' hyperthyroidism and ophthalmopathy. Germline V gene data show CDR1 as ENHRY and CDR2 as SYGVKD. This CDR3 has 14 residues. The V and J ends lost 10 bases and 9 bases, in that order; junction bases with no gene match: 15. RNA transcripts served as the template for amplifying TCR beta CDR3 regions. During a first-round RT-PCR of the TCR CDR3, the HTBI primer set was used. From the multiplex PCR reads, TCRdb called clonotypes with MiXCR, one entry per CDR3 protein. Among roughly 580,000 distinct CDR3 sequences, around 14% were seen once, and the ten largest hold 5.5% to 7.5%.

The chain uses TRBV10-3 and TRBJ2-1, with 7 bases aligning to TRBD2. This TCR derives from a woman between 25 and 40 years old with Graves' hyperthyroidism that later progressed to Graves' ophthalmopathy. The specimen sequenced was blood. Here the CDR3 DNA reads TGTGCCAGCCGATCCCGGACTAGTAGCGGTGAGCAGTTCTTC. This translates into CASRSRTSSGEQFF.